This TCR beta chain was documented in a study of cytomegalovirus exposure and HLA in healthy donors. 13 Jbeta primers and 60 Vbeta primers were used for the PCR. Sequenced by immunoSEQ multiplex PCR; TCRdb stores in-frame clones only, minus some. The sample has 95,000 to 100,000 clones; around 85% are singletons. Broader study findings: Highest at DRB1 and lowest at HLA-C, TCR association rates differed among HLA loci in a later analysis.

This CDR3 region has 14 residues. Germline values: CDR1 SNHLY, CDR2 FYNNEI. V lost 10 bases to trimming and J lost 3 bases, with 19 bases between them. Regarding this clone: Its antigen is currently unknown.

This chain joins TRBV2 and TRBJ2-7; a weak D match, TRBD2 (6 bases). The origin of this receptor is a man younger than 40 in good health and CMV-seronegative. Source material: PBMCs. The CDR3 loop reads CATTKSGESYEQYF. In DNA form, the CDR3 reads TGTGCCACCACTAAATCGGGGGAGAGCTACGAGCAGTACTTC.